This TCR beta chain is from a study of T cell responses to AZD1222 COVID-19 vaccine listed by TCRdb under 2021. Concerning the study at large: A total of 233 trial participants underwent TCR sequencing, of whom about 210 received two doses of AZD1222 and approximately 25 received two doses of the MenACWY control vaccine. Trial participants were enrolled by age into 18-55, 56-69 and 70-plus year subgroups, with around 140, 26 and 57 TCR-sequenced participants respectively. Results and caveats for the whole study, not just this receptor: In the small 56-69-year group, the increase in depth fell short of significance, most likely because of low power. Participants were mostly white British and included more females than males, and it was suggested by the authors that clonal diversity may have been underestimated. Spike-specific TCR breadth and depth rose significantly after two AZD1222 doses compared with day 0 and with MenACWY recipients. Vaccine-associated CD4 TCRs spanned the whole spike protein, with dominant responses in regions 160-218 and 743-854. Conclusions about previously exposed vaccinees were limited because only 5 or 6 AZD1222 recipients were SARS-CoV-2 seropositive at baseline. Reportedly, almost half of the unique spike-specific TCRs recognized epitopes lying outside the regions that are mutated in the B.1.351 and B.1.1.7 variants. Because no samples from the day 14 peak response were available, repertoires could be characterized only after the peak T cell response.

Explained via the paper, the time point label denotes: about 28 days (+/-7) after the second vaccine dose. The treatment or condition label corresponds to: meningococcal conjugate vaccine given as trial control. Samples from vaccinated people were obtained from the UK trials COV001 and COV002, which included a single-blind randomized controlled phase 2/3 trial of AZD1222 (ChAdOx1 nCoV-19) in healthy adults. For TCRbeta chain sequencing, PBMC samples were collected from trial participants at day 0 and at day 28 after the second dose. The CDR3 regions of human TCRbeta chains were analyzed by immunosequencing. In the source study's methods: TCRs in the repertoires were compared against a reference library of SARS-CoV-2-specific TCRs that had been generated with the MIRA antigen-specificity platform. Breadth was defined as the fraction of unique TCRs that were SARS-CoV-2-associated. Depth was defined as the fraction of total T cells that were SARS-CoV-2-associated. Each spike-specific TCR was assigned to its reactive spike region and to a CD4 or CD8 class using the MIRA data. Log10-transformed breadth and depth values were compared by one-way ANOVA with Sidak's multiple comparisons tests. TCRdb mirrors the immuneACCESS table, restricted to in-frame sequences. Some clones are absent from its copies; in checked studies, under half trace to an unresolved V gene, and the reason for the others is unknown. The DNA was the basis for D and trimming; V, J and clone size are from that table. For this sample the table gives about 150,000 clones, of which 70% to 90% were detected only once. The ten largest clones represent under 7% of the sample.

Details on this clone: There is no known antigen for this receptor. Qualities for individual bases were not recorded, and no much larger clone is one base off.

The origin of this receptor is an adult who received the MenACWY meningococcal vaccine as a control. The starting material was peripheral blood, obtained 28 days after the second dose of the MenACWY control vaccine.

The DNA is TGTGCCACCGGCGGGGTTTACAATGAGCAGTTCTTC. Its protein reads: CATGGVYNEQFF. The chain is made from TRBV24-1 and TRBJ2-1; TRBD2 is perhaps the D gene, given 6 matching bases. The CDR3 measures 12 amino acids from cysteine to phenylalanine. Only the CDR3 DNA is retained, 36 bases long and in frame from the first base. A distance of 9 bases separates the germline ends of V and J, which lose 9 bases and 4 bases respectively. The germline V gene yields KGHDR for CDR1 and SFDVKD for CDR2.